This paragraph covers one TCR beta chain sequence. Its antigen is undetermined. The PCR ran on 60 Vbeta and 13 Jbeta primers. Produced via immunoSEQ multiplex PCR; TCRdb's table is partial and in-frame only. Of fewer than 150,000 clones detected, 78% appear once; the ten largest clones hold roughly 2.8%. This sample is part of a study of cytomegalovirus exposure and HLA in healthy donors. Study findings and constraints: Accurate predictions that matched the HLA-A and HLA-B alleles of most subjects were reportedly made from TCR beta sequences. Earlier analysis found most TCR beta V segments productive about 90% or about 30% of the time.

CDR1 and CDR2 from the germline V gene are PRHDT and FYEKMQ (reference sequence). V was clipped by 5 bases and J by 8 bases, with 12 bases between them. The CDR3 spans 12 residues. Sequencing was carried out using PBMCs. The chain recombines TRBV13 with TRBJ1-2, with D unresolved. The receptor was derived from a male donor in good health and CMV-seronegative. The CDR3 DNA reads as TGTGCCAGCAGCCTGGGAGAGGGCGGCTACACCTTC. This sequence encodes CASSLGEGGYTF. Looking up the rest from reference TRBV13 and TRBJ1-2 gives the full variable domain: AAGVIQSPRHLIKEKRETATLKCYPIPRHDTVYWYQQGPGQDPQFLISFYEKMQSDKGSIPDRFSAQQFSDYHSELNMSSLELGDSALYFCASSLGEGGYTFGSGTRLTVV.